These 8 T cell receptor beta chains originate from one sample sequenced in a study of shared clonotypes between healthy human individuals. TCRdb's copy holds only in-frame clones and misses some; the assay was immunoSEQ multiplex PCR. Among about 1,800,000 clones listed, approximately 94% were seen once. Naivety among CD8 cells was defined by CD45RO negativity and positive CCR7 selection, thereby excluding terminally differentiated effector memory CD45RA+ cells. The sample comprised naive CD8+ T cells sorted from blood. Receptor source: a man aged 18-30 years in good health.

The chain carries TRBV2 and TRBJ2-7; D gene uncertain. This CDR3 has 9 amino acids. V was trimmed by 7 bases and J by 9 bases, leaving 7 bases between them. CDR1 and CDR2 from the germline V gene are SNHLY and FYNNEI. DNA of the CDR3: TGTGCCAGCATGAACGGGCAGTACTTC. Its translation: CASMNGQYF.

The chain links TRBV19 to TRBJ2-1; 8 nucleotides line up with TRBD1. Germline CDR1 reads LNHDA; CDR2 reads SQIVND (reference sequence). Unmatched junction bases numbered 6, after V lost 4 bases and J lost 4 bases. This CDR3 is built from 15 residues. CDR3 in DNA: TGTGCCAGTAGTACGGGACAGGAAATATACAATGAGCAGTTCTTC. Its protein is CASSTGQEIYNEQFF.

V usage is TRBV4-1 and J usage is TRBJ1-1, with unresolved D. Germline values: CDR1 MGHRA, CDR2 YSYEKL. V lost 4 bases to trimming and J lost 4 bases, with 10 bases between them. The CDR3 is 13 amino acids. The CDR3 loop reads CASSPPAGTEAFF. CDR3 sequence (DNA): TGCGCCAGCAGCCCCCCAGCCGGCACTGAAGCTTTCTTT.

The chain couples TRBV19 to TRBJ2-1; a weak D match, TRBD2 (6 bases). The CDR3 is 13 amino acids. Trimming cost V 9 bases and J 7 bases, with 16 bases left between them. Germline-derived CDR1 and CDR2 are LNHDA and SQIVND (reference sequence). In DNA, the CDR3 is TGTGCCAGCTCCAAGGACTACATGAATGAGCAGTTCTTC. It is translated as CASSKDYMNEQFF.

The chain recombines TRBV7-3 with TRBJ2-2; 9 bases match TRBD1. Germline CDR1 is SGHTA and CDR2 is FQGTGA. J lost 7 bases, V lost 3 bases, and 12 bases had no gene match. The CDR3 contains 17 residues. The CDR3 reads CASSFTPGTGFNGELFF. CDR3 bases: TGTGCCAGCAGCTTCACCCCAGGGACAGGGTTTAACGGGGAGCTGTTTTTT.

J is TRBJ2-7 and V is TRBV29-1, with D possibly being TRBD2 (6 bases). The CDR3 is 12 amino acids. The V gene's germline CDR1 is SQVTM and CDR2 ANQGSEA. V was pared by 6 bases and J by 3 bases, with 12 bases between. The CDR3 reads CSVPGLNYEQYF. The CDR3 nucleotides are TGCAGCGTACCGGGACTGAACTACGAGCAGTACTTC.

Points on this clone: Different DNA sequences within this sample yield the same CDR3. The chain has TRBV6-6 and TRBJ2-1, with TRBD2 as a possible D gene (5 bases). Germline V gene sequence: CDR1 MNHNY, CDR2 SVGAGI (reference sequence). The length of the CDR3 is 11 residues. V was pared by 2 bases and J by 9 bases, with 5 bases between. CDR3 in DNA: TGTGCCAGCAGTTACGGAGGTGAGCAGTTCTTC. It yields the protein CASSYGGEQFF.

The CDR3 DNA is TGTGCCAGCAGCTTGATGGGGAATGAGCAGTTCTTC. Translated, it gives CASSLMGNEQFF. This sequence joins TRBV5-4 and TRBJ2-1; D gene unclear. The CDR3 has 12 amino acids. CDR1 is SGHNT and CDR2 is YYREEE in the germline V gene (reference sequence). Trimming left V 1 base short and J 7 bases short, with 6 bases between.